A single sample gave rise to the 21 T cell receptor beta chains below, sequenced in a study of blood T cell repertoires in COVID-19. Sequenced by immunoSEQ multiplex PCR; TCRdb stores in-frame clones only, minus some. Here the sample spans roughly 120,000 clones, approximately 87% being singletons. Sequenced sample: peripheral blood. The source is a woman aged 60 to 75 with acute or convalescent COVID-19.

The genes are TRBV7-2 and TRBJ1-2; D unresolved. The germline CDR1 and CDR2 sequences are SGHTA and FQGNSA. This CDR3 is 14 amino acids long. With 1 base removed from V and 6 bases from J, the gap between germline ends came to 12 bases. Here the CDR3 DNA reads TGTGCCAGCAGCTTAGATCCGAGTTCTGATGGCTACACCTTC. Protein product: CASSLDPSSDGYTF.

The chain recombines TRBV2 with TRBJ1-2; D is perhaps TRBD1 (6 bases). Trimming removed 7 bases at V and 3 bases at J, with 15 bases between. This CDR3 has 14 amino acids. In germline, CDR1 is SNHLY, CDR2 FYNNEI. CDR3 loop: CASTRTVGDYGYTF. CDR3 nucleotide sequence: TGTGCCAGCACCCGGACAGTGGGGGACTATGGCTACACCTTC.

A word on this clone: The same CDR3 arises from other DNA sequences in this sample as well. This chain uses TRBV12-3 or TRBV12-4 with TRBJ2-6, with D unresolved. This CDR3 is built from 13 residues. Trimming removed 6 bases from V and 1 base from J, with 4 bases in between. Here the CDR3 DNA reads TGTGCCAGCAGCCTTTCTGGGGCCAACGTCCTGACTTTC. As protein: CASSLSGANVLTF.

The chain has TRBV20-1 and TRBJ2-1; D is perhaps TRBD2 (5 bases). V dropped 3 bases and J dropped 10 bases, with 10 bases sitting between them. Germline loops: CDR1 DFQATT, CDR2 SNEGSKA (reference sequence). The CDR3 is 11 residues long. Here the CDR3 DNA reads TGCAGTGCTAGGAGGGCCCCCGAGCAGTTCTTC. This sequence encodes CSARRAPEQFF.

The rearrangement uses TRBV25-1 and TRBJ2-6; a possible D gene is TRBD1 (6 bases). Per the germline V gene, CDR1 is MGHDK and CDR2 is SYGVNS. Trimming removed 4 bases at V and 2 bases at J, with 9 bases between. The CDR3 extends over 15 amino acids. The CDR3 protein is CASSVQGAGANVLTF. The DNA of the CDR3 is TGTGCCAGCAGTGTACAGGGCGCTGGGGCCAACGTCCTGACTTTC.

A single count supports this clone. The chain combines TRBV3-1 (or the pseudogene TRBV3-2) with TRBJ1-6, with D possibly being TRBD1 (5 bases). The CDR3 has 18 residues. V was shortened by 5 bases and J by 0 bases, with 17 bases between the two germline ends. Looked up from germline, CDR1 is LGHDT and CDR2 is YNNKEL (reference sequence). The CDR3 bases are TGTGCCAGCAGCTCCGGGACTCTCCTCAGCTCCTATAATTCACCCCTCCACTTT. It translates to CASSSGTLLSSYNSPLHF.

This clone was picked up one time. The genes are TRBV5-1 and TRBJ1-4; 7 nucleotides line up with TRBD1. V was pared by 0 bases and J by 4 bases, with 3 bases of the junction left unmatched. CDR1 and CDR2 from the germline V gene are SGHRS and YFSETQ. This CDR3 comprises 15 residues. The CDR3 reads CASSLGGDSNEKLFF. In DNA form, the CDR3 reads TGCGCCAGCAGCTTGGGAGGGGACAGTAATGAAAAACTGTTTTTT.

V usage is TRBV27 and J usage is TRBJ1-4; D is ambiguous. V was cut by 9 bases and J by 8 bases, with 13 bases left in between. Germline values: CDR1 MNHEY, CDR2 SMNVEV (reference sequence). CDR3 length: 12 amino acids. This CDR3 reads CASGQVREKLFF. The CDR3, as DNA: TGTGCCAGTGGTCAGGTTCGGGAAAAACTGTTTTTT.

The chain uses TRBV7-2 and TRBJ2-1; D remains ambiguous. V was cut by 4 bases and J by 8 bases, with 9 bases left in between. This CDR3 region has 12 residues. Germline CDR1 is SGHTA and CDR2 is FQGNSA. Here the CDR3 reads CASSSFSYEQFF. The CDR3 nucleotides read TGTGCCAGCAGCTCGTTTAGCTATGAGCAGTTCTTC. Full variable domain (missing parts from reference TRBV7-2 and TRBJ2-1): GAGVSQSPSNKVTEKGKDVELRCDPISGHTALYWYRQSLGQGLEFLIYFQGNSAPDKSGLPSDRFSAERTGGSVSTLTIQRTQQEDSAVYLCASSSFSYEQFFGPGTRLTVL.

This clone occurred a few times. This chain connects TRBV6-6 to TRBJ2-5, with a tentative D call TRBD1 (7 bases). Germline V CDR1 and CDR2: MNHNY, SVGAGI (reference sequence). The length of the CDR3 is 16 residues. Trimming shortened V by 0 bases and J by 5 bases, and 16 bases separated the two germline ends. The CDR3 here is CASSYSGAGGTETQYF. CDR3 nucleotide sequence: TGTGCCAGCAGTTACTCTGGGGCAGGGGGGACGGAGACCCAGTACTTC.

The CDR3 region has the DNA TGTGCCAGCAGCTTTAAGCGGGGGGACGAGCAGTACTTC. This codes for CASSFKRGDEQYF. V is TRBV7-6 and J is TRBJ2-7; 9 nucleotides line up with TRBD2. V lost 3 bases, J lost 5 bases, and 2 bases stayed unmatched. The CDR3 has 13 residues. Germline assignment: CDR1 SGHVS and CDR2 FNYEAQ.

This clone was detected only once. The chain employs TRBV12-3 or TRBV12-4 and TRBJ1-5; perhaps TRBD1 as D (6 bases). The CDR3 runs to 13 residues. V lost 6 bases and J lost 3, with 9 bases in between. CDR3 in amino acids: CASSWTANQPQHF. CDR3 nucleotides: TGTGCCAGCAGCTGGACAGCCAATCAGCCCCAGCATTTT.

A single count supports this clone. The V and J genes are TRBV12-5 and TRBJ1-1, with D possibly matching TRBD1 (5 bases). The CDR3 is 13 residues long. Germline assignment: CDR1 LGHNT and CDR2 FRNRAP. Trimming left V 3 bases short and J 4 bases short, with 9 bases between. The CDR3 bases are TGTGCTAGTGGTTTACAGGTGGCCACTGAAGCTTTCTTT. It codes for CASGLQVATEAFF.

The chain's CDR3 is CATKPGQGSYEQYF. The CDR3 DNA reads as TGTGCCACCAAGCCGGGACAGGGCTCCTACGAGCAGTACTTC. The chain is built from TRBV15 and TRBJ2-7, with 9 bases aligning to TRBD1. The germline CDR1 and CDR2 sequences are LNHNV and YYDKDF (reference sequence). This CDR3 is built from 14 residues. The junction had 4 bases not matched to a gene; V was cut back by 7 bases and J by 0 bases.

V is TRBV18 and J is TRBJ1-5; D is perhaps TRBD1 (6 bases). Looked up from germline, CDR1 is KGHSH and CDR2 is LQKENI. The V gene lost 3 bases and the J gene lost 3 bases, with 12 bases spanning the gap. The CDR3 totals 15 residues. CDR3 DNA: TGTGCCAGCTCACCTGGGGGGGCTTACAATCAGCCCCAGCATTTT. Translated: CASSPGGAYNQPQHF. The entire variable domain, with the rest obtained from reference TRBV18 and TRBJ1-5, is as follows: NAGVMQNPRHLVRRRGQEARLRCSPMKGHSHVYWYRQLPEEGLKFMVYLQKENIIDESGMPKERFSAEFPKEGPSILRIQQVVRGDSAAYFCASSPGGAYNQPQHFGDGTRLSIL.

J is TRBJ2-3 and V is TRBV7-3; 15 nucleotides line up with TRBD2. The length of the CDR3 is 20 residues. Germline trimming cut 5 bases from V and 4 bases from J; bases unmatched to any gene: 16. CDR1 is SGHTA and CDR2 is FQGTGA in the germline V gene. For the CDR3, the DNA is TGTGCCAGCAGCGTTACAGGACTAGCGGGGGGGCGTGACCTCCCAGATACGCAGTATTTT. Protein product: CASSVTGLAGGRDLPDTQYF.

The chain links TRBV27 to TRBJ2-4; 7 bases match TRBD1. Germline CDR1 MNHEY, CDR2 SMNVEV (reference sequence). This CDR3 spans 15 amino acids. V shed 1 base, J shed 5 bases, and the junction held 5 bases outside the gene matches. This chain's CDR3 is CASSLWGTAQNIQYF. The CDR3 DNA reads TGTGCCAGCAGTTTATGGGGGACAGCTCAAAACATTCAGTACTTC.

The chain uses TRBV28 and TRBJ2-3; unclear D gene. The CDR3 runs 10 residues. V shed 10 bases and J shed 6 bases, with 8 bases lying between them. From germline, CDR1 is MDHEN and CDR2 SYDVKM. Here the CDR3 DNA reads TGTGCCACCCTCGGGGATACGCAGTATTTT. It specifies CATLGDTQYF.

This chain links TRBV30 with TRBJ1-6; weak D call: TRBD1 (5 bases). The germline V gene encodes CDR1 GTSNPN and CDR2 SVGIG (reference sequence). V lost 3 bases to trimming and J lost 10 bases, with 16 bases between them. This CDR3 is built from 14 residues. The CDR3 region is CAWRGQGGSSPLHF. DNA of the CDR3: TGTGCCTGGAGAGGCCAGGGCGGATCCTCACCCCTCCACTTT.

CDR3 region: CASSQDRGEKLFF. Here the CDR3 DNA reads TGCGCCAGCAGCCAAGACAGGGGAGAAAAACTGTTTTTT. This rearrangement joins TRBV4-1 to TRBJ1-4; a possible D gene is TRBD1 (6 bases). CDR1 MGHRA and CDR2 YSYEKL come from the germline V gene. The CDR3 consists of 13 residues. Between the trimmed V and J ends, which lost 0 bases and 8 bases, there was a span of 7 bases.

This chain's CDR3 is CASSQLAGGNNEQFF. CDR3 nucleotide sequence: TGTGCCAGCAGCCAACTAGCGGGGGGGAACAATGAGCAGTTCTTC. This chain links TRBV4-2 with TRBJ2-1, with 12 bases lining up with TRBD2. In germline, CDR1 is LGHNA, CDR2 YNFKEQ. This CDR3 is built from 15 residues. The J segment lost 5 bases and the V segment lost 2 bases, leaving 1 base of the junction unmatched.